This is a list of T cell receptor beta chains from one sample in a study of blood T cell repertoires in COVID-19. This table comes from immunoSEQ multiplex PCR, and its TCRdb copy is limited to in-frame clones, with some not included. The table lists some 240,000 clones, around 80% of them singletons. Sequenced: PBMCs or T cells enriched from blood (not recorded which). These TCRs come from a man aged 30 to 39 with acute COVID-19. Both conserved end residues are part of each CDR3. The D gene is left open where the match is weak. Part of the rows lack a size; the others show once, few, many or a class for expanded clones.

clone_size	d_call	j_call	v_call	cdr3_nt	cdr3_aa
.	.	TRBJ1-5	TRBV10-3	TGTGCCATCAGTGAGTCGGGCCAGCCCCAGCATTTT	CAISESGQPQHF
.	TRBD1	TRBJ1-5	TRBV5-6	TGTGCCAGCAGCTTGACGACAGGGGGTTTTCAGCCCCAGCATTTT	CASSLTTGGFQPQHF
once	TRBD2	TRBJ2-2	TRBV3-1/TRBV3-2	TGTGCCAGCAGCCCCGGGGGGTCGGTCACCGGGGAGCTGTTTTTT	CASSPGGSVTGELFF
.	.	TRBJ2-2	TRBV19	TGTGCCAGTAGGGGGGGGCGGACCGCAGCCACCGGGGAGCTGTTTTTT	CASRGGRTAATGELFF
.	TRBD1	TRBJ1-3	TRBV3-1/TRBV3-2	TGTGCCAGCAGCCAAGAGGAAGGGACAGGACTCTCTGGAAACACCATATATTTT	CASSQEEGTGLSGNTIYF
.	.	TRBJ2-2	TRBV2	TGTGCCAGCCGAAACGGGTGGACCGGGGAGCTGTTTTTT	CASRNGWTGELFF
.	TRBD1	TRBJ1-1	TRBV29-1	TGCAGCGTTGCTGGACAGGGGTTGATCACTGAAGCTTTCTTT	CSVAGQGLITEAFF
.	TRBD2	TRBJ2-3	TRBV19	TGTGCCAGTAGTATAGGAAAGACTAGCGGAAGCACAGATACGCAGTATTTT	CASSIGKTSGSTDTQYF
many	TRBD1	TRBJ1-2	TRBV19	TGTGCCACCCAACCCGGACAGGGGTCTAACTATGGCTACACCTTC	CATQPGQGSNYGYTF
.	.	TRBJ2-2	TRBV4-1	TGCGCCAGCAGCCAAGAGGCGGGACTCGAATCCGGGGAGCTGTTTTTT	CASSQEAGLESGELFF
.	TRBD1	TRBJ1-5	TRBV5-1	TGCGCCAGCAGCTTGGAGGGACAGGGAGGTCAGCCCCAGCATTTT	CASSLEGQGGQPQHF
.	.	TRBJ2-2	TRBV5-1	TGCGCCAGCAGCTTGGGCGGTAACACCGGGGAGCTGTTTTTT	CASSLGGNTGELFF
.	.	TRBJ1-6	TRBV19	TGTGCCAGTAGTATGGGGCCGTTAAATTCACCCCTCCACTTT	CASSMGPLNSPLHF
once	.	TRBJ1-1	TRBV28	TGTGCCAGCAGTCCGCTAGGACAAGAAGCTTTCTTT	CASSPLGQEAFF
.	TRBD1	TRBJ1-5	TRBV7-2	TGTGCCAGCAGCTGGGGACAGGGACCCAATCAGCCCCAGCATTTT	CASSWGQGPNQPQHF
.	.	TRBJ1-3	TRBV19	TGTGCCAGTAGTATACAGTTTATCACTGGAAACACCATATATTTT	CASSIQFITGNTIYF
once	.	TRBJ1-1	TRBV9	TGTGCCAGCAGCCCTACCGGGACACAGAACACTGAAGCTTTCTTT	CASSPTGTQNTEAFF
.	TRBD1	TRBJ1-2	TRBV3-1/TRBV3-2	TGTGCCAGCAGCCAAGATCAGGCTTGGAGGACAGGAGCTAACTATGGCTACACCTTC	CASSQDQAWRTGANYGYTF
.	.	TRBJ1-2	TRBV5-1	TGTGCCAGCAGCTTGTTTGGGGGGTCGGACTATGGCTACACCTTC	CASSLFGGSDYGYTF
.	TRBD1	TRBJ1-1	TRBV19	TGTGCCAGTAGTCTGAGGACAGGGCATAACACTGAAGCTTTCTTT	CASSLRTGHNTEAFF
.	TRBD2	TRBJ2-5	TRBV6-4	TGTGCCAGCAGTGTCATTCTTAACGGGAGGGCCGCCGGGGGCGAGACCCAGTACTTC	CASSVILNGRAAGGETQYF
.	.	TRBJ2-2	TRBV4-1	TGCGCCAGCAGCCAATACCGACACCCTAGCTCGAACACCGGGGAGCTGTTTTTT	CASSQYRHPSSNTGELFF
.	.	TRBJ1-4	TRBV24-1	TGTGCCACCAGTGCTGGGGGGGCGCGGGAAAAACTGTTTTTT	CATSAGGAREKLFF
.	.	TRBJ2-5	TRBV21-1	TGTGCCAGCAGCAAAGGGACTCAGTGGCTAGAGACCCAGTACTTC	CASSKGTQWLETQYF
.	TRBD1	TRBJ2-5	TRBV6-5	TGTGCCAGCAGGGACAGGCCCCAAGAGACCCAGTACTTC	CASRDRPQETQYF
.	TRBD2	TRBJ2-1	TRBV4-3	TGCGCCAGCAGCCAAGGGACTAGCGGTTACAATGAGCAGTTCTTC	CASSQGTSGYNEQFF
.	.	TRBJ1-1	TRBV19	TGTGCCAGTAGTCTCAGGTCCGGAAGGCACACTGAAGCTTTCTTT	CASSLRSGRHTEAFF
.	.	TRBJ1-1	TRBV5-8	TGTGCCAGCAGCTTGGGCGTGTTCGATTTCTTT	CASSLGVFDFF
.	.	TRBJ1-6	TRBV5-1	TGTGCCAGCAGCTTGGGAGCAGGACTAGTTTCACCCCTCCACTTT	CASSLGAGLVSPLHF
once	.	TRBJ2-1	TRBV9	TGTGCCAGCAGCGCAAACAATGAGCAGTTCTTC	CASSANNEQFF
.	TRBD1	TRBJ2-1	TRBV10-3	TGTGCCATCAGTCCCGGACAGGGAGAAGATGAGCAGTTCTTC	CAISPGQGEDEQFF
.	TRBD1	TRBJ2-5	TRBV18	TGTGCCAGCTCACCCCGGGGACAGGGGGATCAGACCCAGTACTTC	CASSPRGQGDQTQYF
.	TRBD1	TRBJ2-2	TRBV2	TGTGCCAGCAGCTGGAGTGGGACAGACCACACCGGGGAGCTGTTTTTT	CASSWSGTDHTGELFF
.	.	TRBJ1-1	TRBV9	TGTGCCAGCAGCGTAGTAAGCGGGACTGAAGCTTTCTTT	CASSVVSGTEAFF
.	.	TRBJ2-2	TRBV24-1	TGTGCCACCAGTGATCCCCGCGGGGAGCTGTTTTTT	CATSDPRGELFF
.	TRBD1	TRBJ1-6	TRBV27	TGTGCCAGCAGTTTCGGACAGGGCCATTCACCCCTCCACTTT	CASSFGQGHSPLHF
.	.	TRBJ2-5	TRBV2	TGTGCCAGCAGTGCAGGGGCAGAGACCCAGTACTTC	CASSAGAETQYF
once	TRBD2	TRBJ2-2	TRBV19	TGTGCCAGTAGCACTCCGGGACTAGCGGAACCCAACACCGGGGAGCTGTTTTTT	CASSTPGLAEPNTGELFF
.	TRBD1	TRBJ2-1	TRBV5-6	TGTGCCAGCAGCTTGGTGGACAGGGGCAATGAGCAGTTCTTC	CASSLVDRGNEQFF
.	.	TRBJ1-6	TRBV25-1	TGTGCCAGCCTGGACTCGGTTTATTCACCCCTCCACTTT	CASLDSVYSPLHF
.	.	TRBJ2-5	TRBV19	TGTGCCAGTAGTATGCGCAGTGAGGGCGAGACCCAGTACTTC	CASSMRSEGETQYF